In its sample, the clone carrying this TCR beta chain was seen a few times. What it binds is unknown. Then a second PCR, running about 6 to 11 cycles, was carried out with a sample-barcoded 5' primer and a J-beta primer mix. Each cDNA molecule, via a template-switch adaptor with 12 random nucleotides, was tagged. One entry per CDR3 protein, called by TCRdb with MiXCR from the 5' RACE reads. The data hold 600,000 to 900,000 distinct CDR3 sequences, with roughly 24% observed a single time. The V gene's germline CDR1 is MNHEY and CDR2 SVGAGI. This CDR3 has 16 amino acids. This sample is part of a study of blood T cells in healthy people across ages. General study points: Diversity estimated from one million T cells was considered an underestimate. Leaving the PBMCs unsorted stopped any conclusive comparison of naive versus antigen-experienced cells.

These same data were also listed under a study on T cells of mothers and their children.

Sequencing was done on a sample of blood. The chain recombines TRBV6-5 with TRBJ2-5, with 12 bases matching TRBD2. The better agreement between TRBJ2-1 and the DNA end casts doubt on the J call. The TCR was taken from a boy younger than 18 in good health. The CDR3 is CASSYESSGGAYEQFF. The CDR3 coding sequence is TGTGCCAGCAGTTACGAATCTAGCGGGGGGGCCTATGAGCAGTTCTTC.